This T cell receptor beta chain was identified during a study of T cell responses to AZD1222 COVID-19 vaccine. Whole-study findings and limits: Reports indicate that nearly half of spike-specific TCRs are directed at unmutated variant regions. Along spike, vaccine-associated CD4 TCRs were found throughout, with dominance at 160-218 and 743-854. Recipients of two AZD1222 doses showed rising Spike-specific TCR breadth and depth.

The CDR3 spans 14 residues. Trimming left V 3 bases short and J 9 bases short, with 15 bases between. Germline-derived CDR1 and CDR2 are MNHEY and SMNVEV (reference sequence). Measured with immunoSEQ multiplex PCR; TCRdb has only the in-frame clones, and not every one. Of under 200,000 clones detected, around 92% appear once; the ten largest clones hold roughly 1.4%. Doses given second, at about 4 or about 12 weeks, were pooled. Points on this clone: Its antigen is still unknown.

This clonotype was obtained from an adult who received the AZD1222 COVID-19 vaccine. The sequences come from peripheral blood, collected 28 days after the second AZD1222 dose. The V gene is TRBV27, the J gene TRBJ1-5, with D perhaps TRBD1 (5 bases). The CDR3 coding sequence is TGTGCCAGCAGTTTTGGAGGGGATCATTGGCCCCAGCATTTT. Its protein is CASSFGGDHWPQHF.